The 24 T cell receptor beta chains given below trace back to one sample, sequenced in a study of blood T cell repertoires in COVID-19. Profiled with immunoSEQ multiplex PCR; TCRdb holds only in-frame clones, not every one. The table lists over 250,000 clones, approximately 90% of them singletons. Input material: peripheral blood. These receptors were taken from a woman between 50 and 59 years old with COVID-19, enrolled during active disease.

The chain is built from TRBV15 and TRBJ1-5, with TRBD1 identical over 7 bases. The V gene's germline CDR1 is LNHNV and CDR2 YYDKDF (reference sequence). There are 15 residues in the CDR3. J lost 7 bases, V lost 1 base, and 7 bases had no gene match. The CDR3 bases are TGTGCCACCAGCAGAGCGGGACAGTTAATACAGCCCCAGCATTTT. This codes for CATSRAGQLIQPQHF.

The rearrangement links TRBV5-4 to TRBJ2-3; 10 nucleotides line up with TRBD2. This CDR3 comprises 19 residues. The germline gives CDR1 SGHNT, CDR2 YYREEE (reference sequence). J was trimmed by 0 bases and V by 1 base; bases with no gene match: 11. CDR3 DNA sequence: TGTGCCAGCAGCTTGCTTTCCGGACTAGCGGTATCTAGCACAGATACGCAGTATTTT. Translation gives CASSLLSGLAVSSTDTQYF.

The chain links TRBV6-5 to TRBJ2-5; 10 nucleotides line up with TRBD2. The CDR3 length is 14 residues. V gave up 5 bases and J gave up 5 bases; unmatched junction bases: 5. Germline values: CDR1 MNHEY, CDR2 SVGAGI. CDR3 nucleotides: TGTGCCAGCAGTCTAGCGGGAGTGCGGGAGACCCAGTACTTC. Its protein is CASSLAGVRETQYF.

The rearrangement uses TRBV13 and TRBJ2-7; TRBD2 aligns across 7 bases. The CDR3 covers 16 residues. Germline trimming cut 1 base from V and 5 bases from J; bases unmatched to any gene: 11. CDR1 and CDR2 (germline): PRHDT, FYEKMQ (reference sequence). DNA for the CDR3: TGTGCCAGCAGCTTAGTGGTGGCGGGAGTGCATGACGAGCAGTACTTC. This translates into CASSLVVAGVHDEQYF.

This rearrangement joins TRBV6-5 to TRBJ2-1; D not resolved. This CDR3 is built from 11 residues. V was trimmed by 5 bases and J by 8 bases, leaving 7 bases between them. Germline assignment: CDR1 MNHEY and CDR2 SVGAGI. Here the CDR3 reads CASSQLHEQFF. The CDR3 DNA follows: TGTGCCAGCAGTCAACTCCATGAGCAGTTCTTC.

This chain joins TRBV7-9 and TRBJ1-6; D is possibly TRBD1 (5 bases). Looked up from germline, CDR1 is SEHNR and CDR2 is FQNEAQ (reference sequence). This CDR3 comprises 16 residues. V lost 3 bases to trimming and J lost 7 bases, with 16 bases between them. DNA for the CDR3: TGTGCCAGCAGCTTCCAGGGCAATTCCCCCAATTCACCCCTCCACTTT. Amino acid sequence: CASSFQGNSPNSPLHF.

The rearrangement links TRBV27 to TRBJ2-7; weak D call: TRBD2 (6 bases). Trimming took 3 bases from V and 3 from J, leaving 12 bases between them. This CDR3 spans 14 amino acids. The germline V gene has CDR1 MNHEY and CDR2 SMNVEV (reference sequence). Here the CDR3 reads CASSFGGTDYEQYF. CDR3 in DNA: TGTGCCAGCAGTTTCGGGGGTACAGACTACGAGCAGTACTTC.

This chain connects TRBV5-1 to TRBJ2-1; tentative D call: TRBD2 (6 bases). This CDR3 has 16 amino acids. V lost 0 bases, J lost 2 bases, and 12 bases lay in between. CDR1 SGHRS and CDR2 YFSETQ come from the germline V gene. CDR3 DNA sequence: TGCGCCAGCAGCTTGGAGGGGAGGTTGGCCTACAATGAGCAGTTCTTC. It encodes CASSLEGRLAYNEQFF.

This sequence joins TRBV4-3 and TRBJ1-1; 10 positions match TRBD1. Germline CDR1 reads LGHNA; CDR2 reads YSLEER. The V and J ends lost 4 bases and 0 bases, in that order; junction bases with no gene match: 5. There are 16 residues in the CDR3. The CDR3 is CASSPAGQGMNTEAFF. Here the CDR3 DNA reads TGCGCCAGCAGCCCCGCGGGACAGGGGATGAACACTGAAGCTTTCTTT.

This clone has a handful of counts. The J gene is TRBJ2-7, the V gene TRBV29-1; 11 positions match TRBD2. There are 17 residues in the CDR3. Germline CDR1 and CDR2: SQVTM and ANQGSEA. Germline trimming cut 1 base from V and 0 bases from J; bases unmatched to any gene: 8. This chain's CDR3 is CSVEGASGRPDSYEQYF. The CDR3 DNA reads TGCAGCGTTGAAGGGGCTAGCGGGAGGCCCGACTCCTACGAGCAGTACTTC.

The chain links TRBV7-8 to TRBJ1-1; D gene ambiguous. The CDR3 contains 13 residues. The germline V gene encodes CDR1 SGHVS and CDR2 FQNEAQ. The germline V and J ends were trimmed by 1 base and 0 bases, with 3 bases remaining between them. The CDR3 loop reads CASSLVVNTEAFF. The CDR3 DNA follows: TGTGCCAGCAGCTTAGTAGTGAACACTGAAGCTTTCTTT.

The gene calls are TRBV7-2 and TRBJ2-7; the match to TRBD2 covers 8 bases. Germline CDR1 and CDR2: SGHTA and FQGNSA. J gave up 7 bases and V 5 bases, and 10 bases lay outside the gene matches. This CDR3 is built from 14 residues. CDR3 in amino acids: CASSRGGLAGEQYF. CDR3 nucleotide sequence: TGTGCCAGCAGCCGGGGGGGTCTAGCCGGAGAGCAGTACTTC.

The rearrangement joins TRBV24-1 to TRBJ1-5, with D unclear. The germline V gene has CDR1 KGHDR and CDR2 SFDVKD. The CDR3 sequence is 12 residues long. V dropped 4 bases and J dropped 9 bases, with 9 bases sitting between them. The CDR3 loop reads CATSDPSGPQHF. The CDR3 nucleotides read TGTGCCACCAGTGACCCCTCGGGGCCCCAGCATTTT.

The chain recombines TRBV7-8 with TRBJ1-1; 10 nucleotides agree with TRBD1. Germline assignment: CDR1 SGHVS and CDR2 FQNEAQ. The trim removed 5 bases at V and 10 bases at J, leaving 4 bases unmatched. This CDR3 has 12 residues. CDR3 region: CASSTRTGGAFF. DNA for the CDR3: TGTGCCAGCAGCACGCGGACAGGGGGAGCTTTCTTT.

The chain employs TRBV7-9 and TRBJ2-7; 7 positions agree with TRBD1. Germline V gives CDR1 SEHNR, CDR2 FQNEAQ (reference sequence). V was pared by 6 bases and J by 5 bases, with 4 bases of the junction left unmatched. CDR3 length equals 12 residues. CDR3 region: CASRDRSNEQYF. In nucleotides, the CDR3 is TGTGCCAGCAGGGACAGGAGTAACGAGCAGTACTTC.

CDR3 loop: CSELQGLTDTQYF. Here the CDR3 DNA reads TGCAGCGAGTTACAGGGTCTCACAGATACGCAGTATTTT. V usage is TRBV29-1 and J usage is TRBJ2-3, with D maybe TRBD1 (6 bases). The CDR3 is made up of 13 amino acids. Germline V gene lookup returns CDR1 SQVTM and CDR2 ANQGSEA. Trimming cost V 7 bases and J 2 bases, with 13 bases left between them.

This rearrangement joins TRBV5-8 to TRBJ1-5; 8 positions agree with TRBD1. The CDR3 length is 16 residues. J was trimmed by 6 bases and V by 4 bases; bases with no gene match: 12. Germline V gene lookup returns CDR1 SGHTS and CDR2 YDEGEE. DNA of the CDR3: TGTGCCAGCAGCGGGAGGTGGTCAGGGGGCTTTCAGCCCCAGCATTTT. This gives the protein CASSGRWSGGFQPQHF. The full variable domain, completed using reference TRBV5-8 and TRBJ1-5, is EAGVTQSPTHLIKTRGQQATLRCSPISGHTSVYWYQQALGLGLQFLLWYDEGEERNRGNFPPRFSGRQFPNYSSELNVNALELEDSALYLCASSGRWSGGFQPQHFGDGTRLSIL.

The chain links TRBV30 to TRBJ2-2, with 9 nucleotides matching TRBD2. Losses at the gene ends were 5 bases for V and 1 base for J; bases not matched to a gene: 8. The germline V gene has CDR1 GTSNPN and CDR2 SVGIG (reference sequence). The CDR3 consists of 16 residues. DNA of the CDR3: TGTGCCTGGGAAGTAGTAGCGGGAGTGAACACCGGGGAGCTGTTTTTT. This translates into CAWEVVAGVNTGELFF.

This chain's CDR3 is CASSLAGLAGHNEQFF. The CDR3 DNA follows: TGTGCCAGCAGCTTAGCTGGACTAGCGGGACACAATGAGCAGTTCTTC. The chain links TRBV7-3 to TRBJ2-1; 12 positions match TRBD2. From germline, CDR1 is SGHTA and CDR2 FQGTGA. V was pared by 2 bases and J by 5 bases, with 4 bases of the junction left unmatched. The length of the CDR3 is 16 residues. Drawing the rest from reference TRBV7-3 and TRBJ2-1, the complete variable domain is GAGVSQTPSNKVTEKGKYVELRCDPISGHTALYWYRQSLGQGPEFLIYFQGTGAADDSGLPNDRFFAVRPEGSVSTLKIQRTERGDSAVYLCASSLAGLAGHNEQFFGPGTRLTVL.

For the CDR3, the DNA is TGTGCCAGCAGCCAAGAAGCACTAGCGCCTATGAGCTCCTACAATGAGCAGTTCTTC. This encodes CASSQEALAPMSSYNEQFF. This chain connects TRBV3-1 (or the pseudogene TRBV3-2) to TRBJ2-1, with 7 bases aligning to TRBD2. The germline gives CDR1 LGHDT, CDR2 YNNKEL (reference sequence). Trimming at V came to 0 bases and at J to 0 bases, leaving 11 bases not matched to a gene. The CDR3 extends over 19 amino acids.

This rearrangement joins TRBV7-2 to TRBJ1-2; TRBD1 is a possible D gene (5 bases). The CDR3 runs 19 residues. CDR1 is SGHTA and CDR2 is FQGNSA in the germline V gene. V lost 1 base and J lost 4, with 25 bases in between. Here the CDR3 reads CASSLGPGLAVSRRYGYTF. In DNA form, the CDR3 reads TGTGCCAGCAGCTTAGGCCCGGGACTAGCGGTTTCTAGACGCTATGGCTACACCTTC.

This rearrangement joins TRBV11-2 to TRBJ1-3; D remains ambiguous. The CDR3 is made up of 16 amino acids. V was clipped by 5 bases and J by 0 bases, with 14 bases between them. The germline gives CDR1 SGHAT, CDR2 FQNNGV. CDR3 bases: TGTGCCAGCAGCCCTTTGGCAGGTTTCTCTGGAAACACCATATATTTT. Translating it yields CASSPLAGFSGNTIYF.

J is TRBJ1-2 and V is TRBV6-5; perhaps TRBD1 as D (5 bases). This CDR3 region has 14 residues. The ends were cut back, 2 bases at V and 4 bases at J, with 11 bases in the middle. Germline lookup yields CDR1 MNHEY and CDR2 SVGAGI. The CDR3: CASSYGGNFYGYTF. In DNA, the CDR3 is TGTGCCAGCAGTTACGGGGGGAATTTCTATGGCTACACCTTC.

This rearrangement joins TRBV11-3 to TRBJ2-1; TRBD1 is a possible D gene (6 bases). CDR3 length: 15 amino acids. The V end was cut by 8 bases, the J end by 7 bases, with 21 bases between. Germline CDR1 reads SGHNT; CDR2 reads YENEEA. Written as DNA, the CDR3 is TGTGCCAGCGCCACAGCTGGGACAAAAGCGAATGAGCAGTTCTTC. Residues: CASATAGTKANEQFF.